This TCR beta chain was recorded in a study of molecular identifiers for immune sequencing clone quantification. This CDR3 is 15 amino acids long. V was pared by 3 bases and J by 2 bases, with 3 bases of the junction left unmatched. CDR1 is SNHLY and CDR2 is FYNNEI in the germline V gene. TCRdb independently ran MiXCR on the PCR reads; one entry per CDR3 protein. The sample lists about 320,000 distinct CDR3 sequences; 24% were seen once. This chain joins TRBV2 and TRBJ1-2; TRBD1 aligns across 10 bases. Sequencing input: naive CD8+ T cells from blood, with Jurkat cell RNA spiked in. Documented subset: FACS-sorted CD8+CD4-CCR7+CD45RA+ naive T cells. This clonotype was sampled from a human donor in good health. Some libraries in this study had Jurkat cell RNA spiked in. The CDR3 bases are TGTGCCAGCAGTGAGACGACAGGGGGCAACTATGGCTACACCTTC. Amino acid sequence: CASSETTGGNYGYTF.